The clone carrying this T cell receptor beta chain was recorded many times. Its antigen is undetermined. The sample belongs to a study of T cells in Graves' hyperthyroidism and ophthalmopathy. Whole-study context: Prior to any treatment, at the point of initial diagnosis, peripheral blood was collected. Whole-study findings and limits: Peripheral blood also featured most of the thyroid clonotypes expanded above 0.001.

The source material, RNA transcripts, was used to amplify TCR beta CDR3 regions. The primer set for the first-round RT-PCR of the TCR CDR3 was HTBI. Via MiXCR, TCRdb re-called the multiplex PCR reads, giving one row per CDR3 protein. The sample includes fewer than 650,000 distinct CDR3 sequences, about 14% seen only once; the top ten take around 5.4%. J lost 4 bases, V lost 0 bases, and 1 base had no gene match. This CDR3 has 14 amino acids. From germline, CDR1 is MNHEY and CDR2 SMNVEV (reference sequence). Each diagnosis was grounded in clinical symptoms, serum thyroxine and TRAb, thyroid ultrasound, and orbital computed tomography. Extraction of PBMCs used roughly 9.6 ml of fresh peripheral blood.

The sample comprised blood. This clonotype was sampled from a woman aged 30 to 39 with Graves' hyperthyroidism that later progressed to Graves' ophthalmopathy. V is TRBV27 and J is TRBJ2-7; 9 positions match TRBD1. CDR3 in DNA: TGTGCCAGCAGTTTATCGGGGACAGGGTACGAGCAGTACTTC. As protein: CASSLSGTGYEQYF.